This T cell receptor beta chain was sequenced in a study of shared clonotypes between healthy human individuals. In the study overall: Plates per donor: three CD4 naive, three CD4 memory, two CD8 naive, one CD8 memory. Study findings and constraints: Non-shared clonotypes showed lower generation probabilities than clonotypes common to all four donors. The study generally estimated greater richness for naive than memory subsets.

CDR3 size: 14 residues. In germline, CDR1 is ENHRY, CDR2 SYGVKD. The V end lost 2 bases, the J end lost 8 bases, and 13 bases lay between the germline ends. This clone was recorded once. Antigen unknown. The material for each subset, its genomic DNA, was split evenly across several immunoSEQ plates. Assay: immunoSEQ multiplex PCR; the TCRdb copy retains only in-frame clones and omits some. This table holds under 600,000 clones, around 97% found once. What was sequenced was naive CD4+ T cells sorted from blood. Subset noted: CD45RA+ positively selected. This sequence joins TRBV10-3 and TRBJ1-5, with D possibly being TRBD1 (5 bases). The source of this sequence is a woman in her 30s in good health. The CDR3 DNA reads as TGTGCCATCAGTGAGCTGGGTTTAGGGGAGCCCCAGCATTTT. This gives the protein CAISELGLGEPQHF.